The present entry profiles one T cell receptor beta chain with its context. Both 60 Vbeta primers and 13 Jbeta primers went into the PCR. Sequenced by immunoSEQ multiplex PCR; TCRdb stores in-frame clones only, minus some. The sample yields under 150,000 clones, under 90% seen once. The CDR3 is 14 amino acids. CDR1 is SGDLS, CDR2 YYNGEE, per germline. The V segment lost 3 bases and the J segment 6 bases; nucleotides outside the gene matches: 6. These data originate in a study of cytomegalovirus exposure and HLA in healthy donors. Sequencing used PBMCs. The sequence came from a man younger than 35 in good health and CMV-seronegative. V usage is TRBV9 and J usage is TRBJ2-1, with 7 nucleotides matching TRBD2. This CDR3 is CASSEYGGINEQFF. CDR3 bases: TGTGCCAGCAGCGAGTACGGGGGGATCAATGAGCAGTTCTTC. Looking up the rest from reference TRBV9 and TRBJ2-1 gives the full variable domain: DSGVTQTPKHLITATGQRVTLRCSPRSGDLSVYWYQQSLDQGLQFLIQYYNGEERAKGNILERFSAQQFPDLHSELNLSSLELGDSALYFCASSEYGGINEQFFGPGTRLTVL.